These 7 T cell receptor beta chains were sequenced from one sample in a study of blood T cells in healthy people across ages. PCR was performed a second time for roughly 6 to 12 cycles using a sample-barcoded 5' primer and a J-beta primer mix. Each CDR3 protein is one row after TCRdb ran MiXCR on the 5' RACE reads. Here the sample spans more than 800,000 distinct CDR3 sequences, 25% to 30% being singletons. Material for sequencing was blood. These receptors all come from a woman aged 80 or over in good health.

This clonotype showed up just once. The chain couples TRBV7-9 to TRBJ2-5, with 9 bases identical to TRBD1. Germline loops: CDR1 SEHNR, CDR2 FQNEAQ (reference sequence). The J segment lost 6 bases and the V segment lost 1 base, leaving 6 bases of the junction unmatched. The CDR3 covers 15 residues. The CDR3 here is CASSLGDRAEKTQYF. The CDR3 nucleotides read TGTGCCAGCAGCTTAGGGGACAGGGCAGAAAAGACCCAGTACTTC.

This chain connects TRBV9 to TRBJ2-3; D ambiguous. CDR1 and CDR2 from the germline V gene are SGDLS and YYNGEE. V was pared by 0 bases and J by 4 bases, with 6 bases between. This CDR3 has 13 amino acids. The CDR3 protein is CASSVASSDTQYF. Here the CDR3 DNA reads TGTGCCAGCAGCGTAGCCAGCTCAGATACGCAGTATTTT.

This clonotype was counted between two and nine times. The chain carries TRBV4-1 and TRBJ2-2; TRBD1 aligns across 8 bases. The CDR3 has 16 residues. The V gene's germline CDR1 is MGHRA and CDR2 YSYEKL. The V and J ends lost 4 bases and 4 bases, in that order; junction bases with no gene match: 8. The CDR3 DNA reads as TGCGCCAGCAGCCCCTCGACAGGGGAAGTCACCGGGGAGCTGTTTTTT. Translating it yields CASSPSTGEVTGELFF.

The chain carries TRBV7-8 and TRBJ1-5, with 11 bases aligning to TRBD1. Germline CDR1 reads SGHVS; CDR2 reads FQNEAQ. Unmatched junction bases numbered 4, after V lost 6 bases and J lost 6 bases. This CDR3 comprises 14 residues. DNA for the CDR3: TGTGCCAGCAGAGGACAGGGGGCCGTTCAGCCCCAGCATTTT. This gives the protein CASRGQGAVQPQHF.

This clonotype was seen repeatedly, ten times or more. The rearrangement links TRBV7-2 to TRBJ2-4, with D unclear. Germline CDR1 reads SGHTA; CDR2 reads FQGNSA. The V gene lost 2 bases and the J gene lost 1 base, with 15 bases spanning the gap. This CDR3 region has 17 residues. This CDR3 is CASSLYFGSGAKNIQYF. CDR3 sequence (DNA): TGTGCCAGCAGCTTATACTTTGGTAGTGGGGCCAAAAACATTCAGTACTTC.

This chain links TRBV2 with TRBJ2-3; TRBD2 matches 9 bases. Looked up from germline, CDR1 is SNHLY and CDR2 is FYNNEI. This CDR3 contains 16 residues. V lost 7 bases to trimming and J lost 1 base; unmatched junction nucleotides: 9. The CDR3: CASKVAGELRTDTQYF. CDR3 DNA: TGTGCCAGCAAGGTAGCGGGGGAACTTCGCACAGATACGCAGTATTTT.

This sequence joins TRBV27 and TRBJ2-5, with D perhaps TRBD1 (5 bases). The end of the DNA is better explained by TRBJ2-7, so the J call may be wrong. CDR1 and CDR2 from the germline V gene are MNHEY and SMNVEV (reference sequence). This CDR3 comprises 14 residues. CDR3 region: CASSCQGVPYEQYF. The CDR3, as DNA: TGTGCCAGCAGTTGTCAAGGGGTGCCCTACGAGCAGTACTTC.